This T cell receptor (beta chain) was identified in a study of T cell responses to AZD1222 COVID-19 vaccine. The germline CDR1 and CDR2 sequences are MNHNS and SASEGT. V gave up 2 bases and J gave up 6 bases, with 11 bases separating them. There are 15 residues in the CDR3. Profiled with immunoSEQ multiplex PCR; TCRdb holds only in-frame clones, not every one. This sample has about 190,000 clones, with around 94% found just once. Broader study findings: Receipt of two AZD1222 doses was followed by a rise in Spike-specific TCR breadth and depth. Baseline serology detected seropositivity in only 5 or 6 AZD1222 recipients. Clonal diversity was possibly underestimated; the donors were predominantly white British and more often female.

For this clone: No antigen is known for it.

The sequence derives from an adult in good health. The V and J genes are TRBV6-1 and TRBJ1-6; D not resolved. The sample consisted of peripheral blood, taken on day 0 of AZD1222 vaccination. The CDR3 sequence is CASSEYNVFNSPLHF. Written as DNA, the CDR3 is TGTGCCAGCAGTGAATATAACGTTTTTAATTCACCCCTCCACTTT.